This entry lists 29 T cell receptor beta chains sequenced from one sample in a study of blood T cells in healthy people across ages. A second PCR of 7 to 11 cycles used a sample-barcoded 5' primer and a J-beta primer mix. MiXCR was run by TCRdb on the 5' RACE reads, yielding one entry per CDR3 protein. The sample shows 550,000 to 750,000 distinct CDR3 sequences, roughly 20% of them seen only once. Material for sequencing was blood. These receptors all come from a man in his 70s in good health.

The table lists this clonotype with a few counts. No DNA is shown, since the ends of the CDR3 on it are uncertain; the CDR3 is the one TCRdb lists. The rearrangement links TRBV3-1 to TRBJ2-6. Germline V gene sequence: CDR1 LGHDT, CDR2 YNNKEL (reference sequence). The CDR3 spans 15 amino acids, including both terminal residues. The CDR3 is CASSPVGTGANVPTF.

This clonotype has only a few counts. The chain combines TRBV20-1 with TRBJ2-5, with D uncertain. The end of the DNA is better explained by TRBJ2-7, so the J call may be wrong. Germline-derived CDR1 and CDR2 are DFQATT and SNEGSKA (reference sequence). This CDR3 has 12 amino acids. Here the CDR3 reads CSARGDIDEQYF. CDR3 nucleotide sequence: TGCAGTGCTAGAGGGGATATTGACGAGCAGTACTTC.

This sequence joins TRBV3-1 and TRBJ1-6; D is perhaps TRBD1 (6 bases). The CDR3 consists of 16 residues. CDR1 is LGHDT, CDR2 YNNKEL, per germline (reference sequence). The V end lost 0 bases, the J end lost 9 bases, and 15 bases lay between the germline ends. The CDR3 region has the DNA TGTGCCAGCAGCCAAGACTTCGGGACATATGGTTCACCCCTCCACTTT. This encodes CASSQDFGTYGSPLHF.

In this sample, this clonotype turned up a few times. CDR3 nucleotide sequence: TGTGCCAGCAGGCGGGAGACGGTAAAGACCCAGTACTTC. Protein sequence: CASRRETVKTQYF. The rearrangement uses TRBV6-1 and TRBJ2-5; 7 bases agree with TRBD2. Trimming removed 6 bases from V and 6 bases from J; junction bases left unmatched: 7. CDR1 and CDR2 from the germline V gene are MNHNS and SASEGT. The CDR3 has 13 amino acids.

This clonotype appeared a few times. An end of the junction does not agree with germline; a read error may underlie this. The chain has TRBV7-7 and TRBJ2-5, with 7 bases identical to TRBD1. The J call is uncertain, as TRBJ2-1 better fits the DNA end. The CDR3 runs to 15 residues. The germline V gene encodes CDR1 SSHAT and CDR2 FNYEAQ (reference sequence). The chain's CDR3 is CASSPGTAVRNEQFF. CDR3 DNA sequence: TGTGCTAGCAGCCCCGGGACAGCAGTTAGGAATGAGCAGTTCTTC.

This clonotype has a handful of counts. V gene TRBV10-3 combines with J gene TRBJ2-4, with D perhaps matching TRBD2 (7 bases). The ends were cut back, 9 bases at V and 8 bases at J, with 17 bases in the middle. Germline values: CDR1 ENHRY, CDR2 SYGVKD. The CDR3 has 13 residues. This CDR3 is CAIRGGGEDIQYF. CDR3 DNA: TGTGCCATTAGGGGGGGAGGAGAGGACATTCAGTACTTC.

In this sample, this clonotype turned up a few times. The J gene is TRBJ2-2, the V gene TRBV19; weak D call: TRBD2 (5 bases). The V end was cut by 3 bases, the J end by 6 bases, with 8 bases between. The CDR3 totals 13 residues. Germline V gene lookup returns CDR1 LNHDA and CDR2 SQIVND (reference sequence). CDR3 DNA: TGTGCCAGTAGTATTATCGGGGCCGGGGAGCTGTTTTTT. Translating gives CASSIIGAGELFF.

The chain combines TRBV6-2 or TRBV6-3 with TRBJ1-2; maybe TRBD1 (6 bases). Germline lookup yields CDR1 MNHEY and CDR2 SVGEGT. V was trimmed by 10 bases and J by 4 bases, leaving 16 bases between them. The CDR3 has 13 amino acids. The CDR3 region has the DNA TGTGCCACCAGGTCCAAGACAGGCTATGGCTACACCTTC. Protein sequence: CATRSKTGYGYTF.

The CDR3 here is CASSRDPAKDTEAFF. In DNA form, the CDR3 reads TGTGCCAGCAGCCGGGACCCAGCTAAGGACACTGAAGCTTTCTTT. The chain combines TRBV4-2 with TRBJ1-1, with D tentatively TRBD1 (5 bases). This CDR3 has 15 amino acids. The V and J ends lost 4 bases and 3 bases respectively, with 15 bases between them. Germline V gene data show CDR1 as LGHNA and CDR2 as YNFKEQ.

V and J are TRBV11-2 and TRBJ2-5; 10 bases line up with TRBD2. This CDR3 comprises 17 residues. J was trimmed by 8 bases and V by 0 bases; bases with no gene match: 12. The germline V gene has CDR1 SGHAT and CDR2 FQNNGV. CDR3 bases: TGTGCCAGCAGCTTAGATGGTACTAGCGGGGCTCCTGGTACCCAGTACTTC. The encoded protein is CASSLDGTSGAPGTQYF. The complete variable domain, with remaining parts taken from reference TRBV11-2 and TRBJ2-5, reads EAGVAQSPRYKIIEKRQSVAFWCNPISGHATLYWYQQILGQGPKLLIQFQNNGVVDDSQLPKDRFSAERLKGVDSTLKIQPAKLEDSAVYLCASSLDGTSGAPGTQYFGPGTRLLVL.

The chain combines TRBV2 with TRBJ1-4; D might be TRBD1 (5 bases). Trimming shortened V by 8 bases and J by 6 bases, and 22 bases separated the two germline ends. The CDR3 covers 16 residues. Germline V lookup: CDR1 SNHLY, CDR2 FYNNEI. CDR3 sequence: CASERVEGGDDEKLFF. The CDR3 DNA reads as TGTGCCAGCGAGAGAGTCGAGGGAGGGGACGATGAAAAACTGTTTTTT.

The chain recombines TRBV6-2 or TRBV6-3 with TRBJ2-5; 7 bases agree with TRBD1. Germline V gives CDR1 MNHEY, CDR2 SVGEGT. V gave up 2 bases and J gave up 5 bases; unmatched junction bases: 8. The CDR3 has 15 residues. The CDR3 is CASSYRTGVGETQYF. As DNA, the CDR3 is TGTGCCAGCAGTTACCGTACAGGGGTTGGGGAGACCCAGTACTTC.

The rearrangement joins TRBV11-2 to TRBJ2-5; the D is unclear. V lost 2 bases, J lost 8 bases, and 9 bases lay in between. CDR3 length: 12 amino acids. The germline V gene has CDR1 SGHAT and CDR2 FQNNGV. CDR3 DNA: TGTGCCAGCAGCTTAAGCGCGGCCACCCAGTACTTC. The encoded protein is CASSLSAATQYF.

The gene calls are TRBV11-2 and TRBJ2-5; D call uncertain. The DNA matches TRBJ2-7 better at its end, which makes the J call doubtful. The CDR3 sequence is 14 residues long. Germline V gives CDR1 SGHAT, CDR2 FQNNGV. CDR3 in DNA: TGTGCCAGCAGCTTAGAGGTTCATTTATACGAGCAGTACTTC. Amino acid sequence: CASSLEVHLYEQYF.

As to this clonotype: A much larger clone sits a single nucleotide away, making a read error possible. The chain employs TRBV3-1 and TRBJ1-1, with 7 bases aligning to TRBD1. The V segment lost 6 bases and the J segment 4 bases; nucleotides outside the gene matches: 8. The germline V gene has CDR1 LGHDT and CDR2 YNNKEL (reference sequence). The CDR3 totals 14 residues. CDR3 coding DNA: TGTGCCAGCAGAACCGAGACAGGGTCCACTGAAGCTTTCTTT. The encoded protein is CASRTETGSTEAFF.

The V and J genes are TRBV20-1 and TRBJ2-3, with 12 bases identical to TRBD2. Per the germline V gene, CDR1 is DFQATT and CDR2 is SNEGSKA (reference sequence). The CDR3 length is 15 residues. The ends lost 6 bases at V and 4 bases at J; junction bases unmatched: 8. CDR3 nucleotides: TGCAGTGCAGACCCTAGCGGGAGGGCCCCAGATACGCAGTATTTT. Amino acids: CSADPSGRAPDTQYF.

This clonotype showed up just a few times. The gene calls are TRBV4-1 and TRBJ1-4; TRBD1 matches at 7 bases. Germline values: CDR1 MGHRA, CDR2 YSYEKL. The CDR3 loop spans 14 amino acids. V shed 3 bases and J 6 bases; nucleotides not matched to a gene: 4. CDR3 sequence: CASSHPGQDEKLFF. The DNA for the CDR3 is TGCGCCAGCAGCCACCCCGGACAGGATGAAAAACTGTTTTTT.

The rearrangement links TRBV5-1 to TRBJ2-7; D is perhaps TRBD1 or TRBD2 (5 bases each). V was trimmed by 2 bases and J by 2 bases, leaving 14 bases between them. Germline V gene data show CDR1 as SGHRS and CDR2 as YFSETQ. The CDR3 is 15 amino acids. The CDR3 region has the DNA TGCGCCAGCAGCTTTTATAGGGACCAGACCTACGAGCAGTACTTC. It is translated as CASSFYRDQTYEQYF.

Only one count was recorded for this clonotype. The chain joins TRBV12-3 or TRBV12-4 to TRBJ1-1, with D tentatively TRBD1 (6 bases). The V gene lost 1 base and the J gene lost 6 bases, with 9 bases spanning the gap. The CDR3 contains 13 residues. The CDR3 sequence is CASSLDREAEAFF. Written as DNA, the CDR3 is TGTGCCAGCAGTTTAGACAGGGAGGCTGAAGCTTTCTTT.

This clonotype showed up just a few times. V and J are TRBV11-2 and TRBJ1-2, with 9 positions matching TRBD1. Germline assignment: CDR1 SGHAT and CDR2 FQNNGV. V shed 1 base and J 1 base; nucleotides not matched to a gene: 10. CDR3 length: 18 amino acids. Here the CDR3 DNA reads TGTGCCAGCAGCTTAGCAACCCAGACAGGGGGAGTTAACTATGGCTACACCTTC. This sequence encodes CASSLATQTGGVNYGYTF.

A note on this clonotype: This CDR3 is missing its conserved last phenylalanine or tryptophan, likely due to a read error. The rearrangement links TRBV7-2 to TRBJ2-1; D remains unclear. Germline-derived CDR1 and CDR2 are SGHTA and FQGNSA. This CDR3 contains 15 residues. Trimming pared 0 bases from V and 4 bases from J, leaving 10 bases between. CDR3 sequence reads: CASSLAWTNYNEQFL. The CDR3 DNA is TGTGCCAGCAGCTTAGCGTGGACCAATTACAATGAGCAGTTCCTC.

The chain has TRBV20-1 and TRBJ2-5; 8 nucleotides agree with TRBD2. The J call may be incorrect, as the DNA end agrees better with TRBJ2-1. Germline V gives CDR1 DFQATT, CDR2 SNEGSKA (reference sequence). The CDR3 runs 15 residues. The CDR3 loop is CSATGAAGVLDEQFF. The CDR3 region has the DNA TGCAGTGCCACAGGCGCAGCGGGAGTTTTAGATGAGCAGTTCTTC.

The J gene is TRBJ2-5, the V gene TRBV3-1; 11 nucleotides match TRBD2. V dropped 5 bases and J dropped 4; count of bases not matched to a gene: 9. The CDR3 loop spans 16 amino acids. Germline CDR1 and CDR2: LGHDT and YNNKEL (reference sequence). Written as DNA, the CDR3 is TGTGCCAGCAGCTCCATTAGCGGGGGGGCCGGAGAGACCCAGTACTTC. Translated, it gives CASSSISGGAGETQYF.

The rearrangement joins TRBV29-1 to TRBJ1-2; no firm D call. The CDR3 runs 13 residues. Per the germline V gene, CDR1 is SQVTM and CDR2 is ANQGSEA. V was trimmed by 1 base and J by 2 bases, leaving 8 bases between them. The CDR3 is CSVEVRYNYGYTF. DNA of the CDR3: TGCAGCGTTGAAGTTCGGTACAACTATGGCTACACCTTC.

The chain has TRBV27 and TRBJ2-7; D might be TRBD1 or TRBD2, each matching 5 bases. Germline V gene lookup returns CDR1 MNHEY and CDR2 SMNVEV (reference sequence). The length of the CDR3 is 16 residues. Between the trimmed V and J ends, which lost 0 bases and 0 bases, there was a span of 12 bases. This CDR3 is CASSLSMGDHSYEQYF. The DNA for the CDR3 is TGTGCCAGCAGTTTATCGATGGGGGACCACTCCTACGAGCAGTACTTC.

This clonotype showed up just a few times. The V and J genes are TRBV18 and TRBJ2-5; TRBD1 matches at 8 bases. TRBJ2-7 matches the DNA end more closely, so the J call is doubtful. There are 14 residues in the CDR3. CDR1 is KGHSH and CDR2 is LQKENI in the germline V gene. CDR3 protein: CASSTTGGTYEQYF. CDR3 in DNA: TGTGCCAGCTCTACCACAGGGGGGACGTACGAGCAGTACTTC.

The chain links TRBV20-1 to TRBJ2-5, with unresolved D. The CDR3 is 11 residues long. Germline V gene lookup returns CDR1 DFQATT and CDR2 SNEGSKA (reference sequence). V dropped 6 bases and J dropped 5 bases, with 10 bases sitting between them. The CDR3 DNA reads TGCAGTGCGGGTGACCGGGAGACCCAGTACTTC. This sequence encodes CSAGDRETQYF.

This clonotype occurred many times. The CDR3 DNA reads as TGTGCCAGCAGTCCGGGGGGAGTGGATACGCAGTATTTT. This encodes CASSPGGVDTQYF. The chain has TRBV27 and TRBJ2-3, with 7 bases aligning to TRBD2. CDR1 and CDR2 from the germline V gene are MNHEY and SMNVEV (reference sequence). CDR3 length equals 13 residues. The ends lost 5 bases at V and 6 bases at J; junction bases unmatched: 5.

Points on this clonotype: One end of the junction fails to match germline, which may point to a read error. V is TRBV7-2 and J is TRBJ2-5; 15 bases are shared with TRBD2. The germline V gene has CDR1 SGHTA and CDR2 FQGNSA. This CDR3 comprises 18 residues. This CDR3 is CASSSSSGLAGGRNEQLF. The DNA for the CDR3 is TGTGCCAGCAGCTCCTCCTCGGGACTAGCGGGAGGAAGGAATGAGCAGCTCTTC.